The 30 T cell receptor beta chains below come from one sample, sequenced in a study of blood T cell repertoires in COVID-19. TCRdb's table, derived via immunoSEQ multiplex PCR, lists solely in-frame clones and lacks some. The sample includes fewer than 80,000 clones, more than 90% of them seen just once. The sequenced sample consisted of peripheral blood. The receptors stem from an elderly woman with active or convalescent COVID-19.

CDR3 loop: CSVGGGQGEYEQYF. The CDR3 DNA reads as TGCAGCGTTGGCGGGGGACAGGGGGAATACGAGCAGTACTTC. V gene TRBV29-1 combines with J gene TRBJ2-7; 11 bases align to TRBD1. In germline, CDR1 is SQVTM, CDR2 ANQGSEA. The V and J ends lost 4 bases and 4 bases, in that order; junction bases with no gene match: 6. This CDR3 has 14 amino acids.

The V call is TRBV30, the J call TRBJ2-7; D possibly corresponds to TRBD2 (6 bases). Trimming cost V 0 bases and J 1 base, with 10 bases left between them. The germline gives CDR1 GTSNPN, CDR2 SVGIG (reference sequence). The CDR3 covers 14 residues. The CDR3 reads CAWSVSSGSYEQYF. The DNA for the CDR3 is TGTGCCTGGAGTGTTTCGAGCGGGTCCTACGAGCAGTACTTC.

This chain uses TRBV18 with TRBJ1-2, with D uncertain. The CDR3 spans 14 residues. The V and J ends lost 1 base and 2 bases respectively, with 8 bases between them. Germline V gene data show CDR1 as KGHSH and CDR2 as LQKENI. The CDR3 DNA reads as TGTGCCAGCTCACCACAGGGAGGGAACTATGGCTACACCTTC. This gives the protein CASSPQGGNYGYTF.

V usage is TRBV6-2 or TRBV6-3 and J usage is TRBJ1-2, with 11 bases identical to TRBD1. Germline CDR1 and CDR2: MNHEY and SVGEGT. V lost 0 bases, J lost 8 bases, and 5 bases stayed unmatched. The CDR3 sequence is 15 residues long. The CDR3, as DNA: TGTGCCAGCAGTTACTCGGGACAGGGGGACGGAGGCTACACCTTC. Residues: CASSYSGQGDGGYTF.

The chain employs TRBV5-5 and TRBJ2-7; the D gene is possibly TRBD1 (5 bases). Per germline, CDR1 SGHKS and CDR2 YYEKEE (reference sequence). The CDR3 is made up of 13 amino acids. Trimming took off 5 bases at V and 3 bases at J, with 12 bases between the two ends. The CDR3 protein is CASSTTGYYEQYF. The CDR3 nucleotides read TGTGCCAGCAGTACAACAGGTTACTACGAGCAGTACTTC.

This clone was counted only a few times. V usage is TRBV9 and J usage is TRBJ2-3, with 10 bases matching TRBD1. This CDR3 has 16 residues. Germline lookup yields CDR1 SGDLS and CDR2 YYNGEE. V was clipped by 4 bases and J by 1 base; unmatched bases: 6. CDR3 residues: CASSPGTGDRTDTQYF. The CDR3, as DNA: TGTGCCAGCAGCCCGGGGACAGGGGACCGCACAGATACGCAGTATTTT.

The CDR3 coding sequence is TGTGCCAGCAGCTCGGGTTATAACACCGGGGAGCTGTTTTTT. Its translation is CASSSGYNTGELFF. The chain is built from TRBV6-4 and TRBJ2-2, with no clear D. Germline CDR1 is MRHNA and CDR2 is SNTAGT. The CDR3 spans 14 residues. Trimming cost V 6 bases and J 2 bases, with 10 bases left between them.

The count of this clone is one. In nucleotides, the CDR3 is TGTGCCAGCGGCAAAGCCAGGGGGAACACTGAAGCTTTCTTT. Its translation: CASGKARGNTEAFF. The chain recombines TRBV2 with TRBJ1-1; a possible D gene is TRBD1 (6 bases). The V end lost 8 bases, the J end lost 1 base, and 14 bases lay between the germline ends. The CDR3 is made up of 14 amino acids. Germline V gives CDR1 SNHLY, CDR2 FYNNEI.

This clone was picked up one time. The chain uses TRBV5-1 and TRBJ2-7; D is ambiguous. Trimming removed 7 bases at V and 0 bases at J, with 11 bases between. This CDR3 has 13 amino acids. Germline loops: CDR1 SGHRS, CDR2 YFSETQ. CDR3 amino acids: CASPPATSYEQYF. The CDR3 nucleotides are TGCGCCAGCCCCCCAGCGACCTCCTACGAGCAGTACTTC. The full variable domain, with the rest looked up from reference TRBV5-1 and TRBJ2-7, is KAGVTQTPRYLIKTRGQQVTLSCSPISGHRSVSWYQQTPGQGLQFLFEYFSETQRNKGNFPGRFSGRQFSNSRSEMNVSTLELGDSALYLCASPPATSYEQYFGPGTRLTVT.

The V call is TRBV15, the J call TRBJ2-7, with TRBD1 matching 10 bases. With V trimmed by 2 bases and J by 2 bases, 6 bases remained unmatched. The germline V gene encodes CDR1 LNHNV and CDR2 YYDKDF (reference sequence). This CDR3 region has 16 residues. DNA for the CDR3: TGTGCCACCAGCAGAAAAGCAGGGACAGGGGCCTACGAGCAGTACTTC. Residues: CATSRKAGTGAYEQYF.

This chain links TRBV28 with TRBJ1-1, with D unclear. With 5 bases removed from V and 6 bases from J, the gap between germline ends came to 19 bases. From germline, CDR1 is MDHEN and CDR2 SYDVKM. The CDR3 spans 15 residues. The CDR3 nucleotides are TGTGCCAGCAGTCCCGCCTACTACATGGTTTCTGAAGCTTTCTTT. Protein: CASSPAYYMVSEAFF.

This chain connects TRBV19 to TRBJ1-3, with D uncertain. This CDR3 is 14 amino acids long. Germline loops: CDR1 LNHDA, CDR2 SQIVND (reference sequence). Trimming shortened V by 3 bases and J by 0 bases, and 6 bases separated the two germline ends. The CDR3 is CASSIGGSGNTIYF. The CDR3 bases are TGTGCCAGTAGTATTGGAGGCTCTGGAAACACCATATATTTT. Full variable domain (outside the CDR3, taken from reference TRBV19 and TRBJ1-3): DGGITQSPKYLFRKEGQNVTLSCEQNLNHDAMYWYRQDPGQGLRLIYYSQIVNDFQKGDIAEGYSVSREKKESFPLTVTSAQKNPTAFYLCASSIGGSGNTIYFGEGSWLTVV.

The chain joins TRBV6-5 to TRBJ1-5, with D unclear. The CDR3 is 16 amino acids. V was trimmed by 0 bases and J by 6 bases, leaving 15 bases between them. The V gene's germline CDR1 is MNHEY and CDR2 SVGAGI. The CDR3 sequence: CASSYSKAGAGQPQHF. CDR3 DNA: TGTGCCAGCAGTTACTCGAAGGCAGGAGCGGGTCAGCCCCAGCATTTT.

The rearrangement joins TRBV6-1 to TRBJ2-3; no clear D gene. Germline loops: CDR1 MNHNS, CDR2 SASEGT. The V gene lost 0 bases and the J gene lost 6 bases, with 13 bases spanning the gap. This CDR3 is built from 15 residues. CDR3 residues: CASSEATVARDTQYF. The CDR3 DNA reads TGTGCCAGCAGTGAAGCTACGGTCGCTAGGGATACGCAGTATTTT.

The chain joins TRBV28 to TRBJ1-2, with D unclear. The V gene lost 4 bases and the J gene lost 4 bases, with 16 bases spanning the gap. This CDR3 region has 15 residues. The germline V gene has CDR1 MDHEN and CDR2 SYDVKM. Written as DNA, the CDR3 is TGTGCCAGCAGTTCCCCACAGACGCTGGCCTATGGCTACACCTTC. Its translation: CASSSPQTLAYGYTF.

The chain couples TRBV5-4 to TRBJ2-1; 8 bases are a match to TRBD2. Trimming cost V 3 bases and J 8 bases; bases outside gene matches: 10. CDR3 length: 15 amino acids. Germline lookup yields CDR1 SGHNT and CDR2 YYREEE (reference sequence). For the CDR3, the DNA is TGTGCCAGCAGCTACGGGACTAGGGGTCGTGATGAGCAGTTCTTC. Protein product: CASSYGTRGRDEQFF.

This chain joins TRBV7-3 and TRBJ1-1; D may be TRBD1 (6 bases). CDR1 and CDR2 (germline): SGHTA, FQGTGA. Trimming stripped 5 bases from V and 3 bases from J, with 16 bases between. The CDR3 is 15 amino acids. The CDR3 DNA reads as TGTGCCAGCAGCCCTACAGGGAATCCGTACACTGAAGCTTTCTTT. This codes for CASSPTGNPYTEAFF.

The gene calls are TRBV9 and TRBJ2-3; D is undetermined. CDR1 and CDR2 (germline): SGDLS, YYNGEE. This CDR3 comprises 12 residues. Trimming left V 4 bases short and J 1 base short, with 4 bases between. DNA for the CDR3: TGTGCCAGCAGCCTCGGCACAGATACGCAGTATTTT. Encoded protein: CASSLGTDTQYF. The full variable domain, its missing parts supplied by reference TRBV9 and TRBJ2-3, is DSGVTQTPKHLITATGQRVTLRCSPRSGDLSVYWYQQSLDQGLQFLIQYYNGEERAKGNILERFSAQQFPDLHSELNLSSLELGDSALYFCASSLGTDTQYFGPGTRLTVL.

The V and J genes are TRBV10-3 and TRBJ2-3; 9 nucleotides align to TRBD2. The CDR3 extends over 15 amino acids. Per germline, CDR1 ENHRY and CDR2 SYGVKD. Losses at the gene ends were 9 bases for V and 7 bases for J; bases not matched to a gene: 14. CDR3 sequence (DNA): TGTGCCATGAATAGCGGGGGTACCCCGATGTATACGCAGTATTTT. Amino acid sequence: CAMNSGGTPMYTQYF.

Only one count was recorded for this clone. The V call is TRBV7-2, the J call TRBJ1-5; D remains ambiguous. V lost 5 bases and J lost 7, with 18 bases in between. The CDR3 covers 15 residues. Germline CDR1 reads SGHTA; CDR2 reads FQGNSA. CDR3 coding DNA: TGTGCCAGCAGCCTTACGGCGGGAGCGGGGCAGCCCCAGCATTTT. Translation gives CASSLTAGAGQPQHF.

The chain employs TRBV19 and TRBJ1-1, with D possibly matching TRBD1 (6 bases). The CDR3 runs to 13 residues. The V end lost 7 bases, the J end lost 4 bases, and 13 bases lay between the germline ends. Germline CDR1 and CDR2: LNHDA and SQIVND (reference sequence). CDR3 DNA sequence: TGTGCCAGTACCTGGGGGCGCGGCACTGAAGCTTTCTTT. Translating gives CASTWGRGTEAFF.

V gene TRBV28 combines with J gene TRBJ1-5; 8 bases fit TRBD1. The V and J ends lost 5 bases and 3 bases, in that order; junction bases with no gene match: 3. There are 14 residues in the CDR3. Germline CDR1 and CDR2: MDHEN and SYDVKM. The CDR3 DNA reads as TGTGCCAGCAGTGGGACAGGTCACAATCAGCCCCAGCATTTT. Translation: CASSGTGHNQPQHF.

This rearrangement joins TRBV11-2 to TRBJ2-3; TRBD1 aligns across 9 bases. The CDR3 extends over 17 amino acids. CDR1 SGHAT and CDR2 FQNNGV come from the germline V gene. V lost 5 bases and J lost 6; bases outside the gene matches: 15. CDR3 residues: CASSARLGQGKGDTQYF. The CDR3 DNA sequence: TGTGCCAGCAGCGCCCGTCTAGGACAGGGGAAGGGGGATACGCAGTATTTT.

The genes are TRBV11-2 and TRBJ1-6; weak D call: TRBD1 (5 bases). CDR1 and CDR2 from the germline V gene are SGHAT and FQNNGV. V lost 3 bases and J 9 bases, leaving 9 bases between the germline ends. The CDR3 is 13 residues long. Written as DNA, the CDR3 is TGTGCCAGCAGCTTCGGGGGTGGTTCACCCCTCCACTTT. This encodes CASSFGGGSPLHF.

The V and J genes are TRBV6-6 and TRBJ1-1; perhaps TRBD1 as D (6 bases). This CDR3 is built from 15 residues. Trimming cost V 7 bases and J 0 bases, with 15 bases left between them. The germline V gene encodes CDR1 MNHNY and CDR2 SVGAGI (reference sequence). CDR3 nucleotides: TGTGCCAGCACCCTAGTGGACAGAATGAACACTGAAGCTTTCTTT. Its translation: CASTLVDRMNTEAFF.

This chain connects TRBV19 to TRBJ1-1; the D gene is possibly TRBD1 (5 bases). The CDR3 loop spans 14 amino acids. Looked up from germline, CDR1 is LNHDA and CDR2 is SQIVND (reference sequence). Trimming removed 6 bases at V and 1 base at J, with 12 bases between. Written as DNA, the CDR3 is TGTGCCAGTAGGAGAAGGGGTGGGAACACTGAAGCTTTCTTT. Translation: CASRRRGGNTEAFF.

CDR3 sequence (DNA): TGTGCCAGCATCCGGTCAGGAACGTCCGGGGAGCTGTTTTTT. This encodes CASIRSGTSGELFF. The rearrangement links TRBV27 to TRBJ2-2; unclear D gene. CDR3 length: 14 residues. CDR1 is MNHEY and CDR2 is SMNVEV in the germline V gene (reference sequence). V was pared by 7 bases and J by 6 bases, with 15 bases between.

The chain links TRBV7-9 to TRBJ1-2; tentative D call: TRBD1 (5 bases). This CDR3 region has 15 residues. V lost 1 base and J lost 1, with 10 bases in between. The germline CDR1 and CDR2 sequences are SEHNR and FQNEAQ (reference sequence). CDR3 sequence reads: CASSLVTGSNYGYTF. For the CDR3, the DNA is TGTGCCAGCAGCTTAGTAACAGGCAGTAACTATGGCTACACCTTC. Full variable domain (rest looked up from reference TRBV7-9 and TRBJ1-2): DTGVSQNPRHKITKRGQNVTFRCDPISEHNRLYWYRQTLGQGPEFLTYFQNEAQLEKSRLLSDRFSAERPKGSFSTLEIQRTEQGDSAMYLCASSLVTGSNYGYTFGSGTRLTVV.

The chain carries TRBV10-3 and TRBJ2-2; the D is unclear. The CDR3 consists of 14 residues. Germline lookup yields CDR1 ENHRY and CDR2 SYGVKD. Trimming shortened V by 5 bases and J by 1 base, and 8 bases separated the two germline ends. The CDR3 loop reads CAISTDGNTGELFF. The CDR3 region has the DNA TGTGCCATCAGTACAGACGGGAACACCGGGGAGCTGTTTTTT.

V is TRBV5-1 and J is TRBJ1-4, with 9 bases aligning to TRBD1. This CDR3 contains 15 residues. V was pared by 5 bases and J by 8 bases, with 10 bases of the junction left unmatched. Germline CDR1 SGHRS, CDR2 YFSETQ. This chain's CDR3 is CASRGQGRAGEKLFF. DNA of the CDR3: TGCGCCAGCAGGGGACAGGGCAGAGCAGGGGAAAAACTGTTTTTT.